Below, 23 T cell receptor beta chains from the same sample are listed, as sequenced in a study of T-cell reconstitution after alpha-beta-depleted transplantation in children. This sample's TCRbeta library carried unique molecular identifier barcodes. From the PCR reads, TCRdb called clonotypes with MiXCR, one entry per CDR3 protein. This sample yields about 230,000 distinct CDR3 sequences, of which about 9.2% are seen a single time; roughly 6.2% belongs to the top ten. The material sequenced was PBMCs from the stem cell graft donor, taken from the stem cell graft. The receptors shown here come from a human donor who donated a stem cell graft to a child with acute lymphoblastic leukemia.

The chain joins TRBV9 to TRBJ2-7; D unclear. The CDR3 has 14 residues. Germline V gene sequence: CDR1 SGDLS, CDR2 YYNGEE. Trimming shortened V by 3 bases and J by 0 bases, and 10 bases separated the two germline ends. The DNA of the CDR3 is TGTGCCAGCAGCGGAGCCTCAAGCTCCTACGAGCAGTACTTC. As protein: CASSGASSSYEQYF. Combining the CDR3 with reference TRBV9 and TRBJ2-7 gives the whole variable domain DSGVTQTPKHLITATGQRVTLRCSPRSGDLSVYWYQQSLDQGLQFLIQYYNGEERAKGNILERFSAQQFPDLHSELNLSSLELGDSALYFCASSGASSSYEQYFGPGTRLTVT.

This chain joins TRBV5-1 and TRBJ2-7; 7 nucleotides line up with TRBD1. The CDR3 extends over 15 amino acids. Germline CDR1 SGHRS, CDR2 YFSETQ. V trimming: 4 bases; J trimming: 0 bases; junction bases outside the gene matches: 7. CDR3: CASSRGQLNSYEQYF. The DNA for the CDR3 is TGCGCCAGCAGCCGGGGACAGTTGAACTCCTACGAGCAGTACTTC.

This clonotype has more than one count but fewer than ten. This chain uses TRBV6-5 with TRBJ1-2; D is perhaps TRBD1 (6 bases). This CDR3 contains 17 residues. The V gene lost 4 bases and the J gene lost 5 bases, with 23 bases spanning the gap. Germline assignment: CDR1 MNHEY and CDR2 SVGAGI. CDR3 sequence reads: CASSSLTGSRPFYGYTF. For the CDR3, the DNA is TGTGCCAGCAGTTCATTAACAGGGTCCCGTCCTTTTTATGGCTACACCTTC.

Ten or more counts support this clonotype. The chain carries TRBV5-1 and TRBJ2-7, with a tentative D call TRBD1 (5 bases). CDR1 and CDR2 from the germline V gene are SGHRS and YFSETQ. The length of the CDR3 is 16 residues. Deletions cut 2 bases from V and 5 bases from J, with 20 bases between. This CDR3 is CASSLNLQGGGHEQYF. The CDR3 bases are TGCGCCAGCAGCTTAAACCTCCAGGGTGGCGGACACGAGCAGTACTTC.

The J gene is TRBJ1-5, the V gene TRBV5-1; D uncertain. The CDR3 consists of 15 residues. The V gene's germline CDR1 is SGHRS and CDR2 YFSETQ. The germline V and J ends were trimmed by 1 base and 4 bases, with 12 bases remaining between them. This CDR3 reads CASSLMGGTNQPQHF. Written as DNA, the CDR3 is TGCGCCAGCAGCTTGATGGGCGGTACTAATCAGCCCCAGCATTTT.

This clonotype was observed many times. The gene calls are TRBV5-1 and TRBJ2-1; TRBD1 agrees at 7 bases. CDR3 length equals 14 residues. V gave up 4 bases and J gave up 2 bases; unmatched junction bases: 3. Germline CDR1 reads SGHRS; CDR2 reads YFSETQ. CDR3 amino acids: CASSPTGPYNEQFF. CDR3 sequence (DNA): TGCGCCAGCAGCCCGACAGGGCCCTACAATGAGCAGTTCTTC.

The CDR3 nucleotides read TGTGCCAGCAGCGACAGGGGTCGCTATGGCTACACCTTC. Protein sequence: CASSDRGRYGYTF. The V call is TRBV12-3 or TRBV12-4, the J call TRBJ1-2, with 8 positions matching TRBD1. This CDR3 region has 13 residues. The ends lost 6 bases at V and 4 bases at J; junction bases unmatched: 4.

J is TRBJ2-7 and V is TRBV3-1; D possibly uses TRBD1 or TRBD2 (5 bases each). The CDR3 is 15 residues long. V was pared by 5 bases and J by 5 bases, with 19 bases between. Germline-derived CDR1 and CDR2 are LGHDT and YNNKEL (reference sequence). CDR3 nucleotides: TGTGCCAGCAGCACTCGGACGGGAAGGGGTGACGAGCAGTACTTC. Its translation is CASSTRTGRGDEQYF.

The sample holds many counts of this clonotype. The genes are TRBV3-1 and TRBJ1-2, with D possibly matching TRBD1 (6 bases). Germline CDR1 and CDR2: LGHDT and YNNKEL (reference sequence). The CDR3 length is 12 residues. Between the trimmed V and J ends, which lost 6 bases and 3 bases, there was a span of 8 bases. As DNA, the CDR3 is TGTGCCAGCAGGTGGGGGCACTATGGCTACACCTTC. It encodes CASRWGHYGYTF.

This chain connects TRBV18 to TRBJ1-2; possible D gene TRBD1, 6 bases. V was pared by 1 base and J by 4 bases, with 19 bases between. Per the germline V gene, CDR1 is KGHSH and CDR2 is LQKENI. CDR3 length: 17 residues. CDR3 region: CASSPLGTGISGYGYTF. The DNA for the CDR3 is TGTGCCAGCTCACCACTCGGAACAGGGATTTCGGGCTATGGCTACACCTTC.

This clonotype occurred a few times. The V call is TRBV2, the J call TRBJ1-2; D may be TRBD1 (5 bases). Looked up from germline, CDR1 is SNHLY and CDR2 is FYNNEI. The CDR3 runs 13 residues. Trimming pared 6 bases from V and 8 bases from J, leaving 16 bases between. CDR3 region: CASSRQSPGGYTF. The CDR3 DNA reads TGTGCCAGCAGCCGACAGAGCCCCGGAGGCTACACCTTC.

This clonotype was seen a few times. As DNA, the CDR3 is TGTGCCAGCAGCTTAGATGGTGCTCTGGAGCCCCAGCATTTT. Protein sequence: CASSLDGALEPQHF. The rearrangement links TRBV11-2 to TRBJ1-5; D remains unclear. Germline V lookup: CDR1 SGHAT, CDR2 FQNNGV. This CDR3 is 14 amino acids long. Trimming pared 0 bases from V and 8 bases from J, leaving 11 bases between.

The chain employs TRBV2 and TRBJ2-3; perhaps TRBD2 as D (6 bases). CDR1 SNHLY and CDR2 FYNNEI come from the germline V gene. Trimming took 0 bases from V and 0 from J, leaving 16 bases between them. The CDR3 extends over 18 amino acids. The CDR3 sequence is CASSEAWGTGASTDTQYF. In DNA form, the CDR3 reads TGTGCCAGCAGTGAAGCGTGGGGGACGGGAGCTAGCACAGATACGCAGTATTTT. The complete variable domain, with remaining parts taken from reference TRBV2 and TRBJ2-3, reads EPEVTQTPSHQVTQMGQEVILRCVPISNHLYFYWYRQILGQKVEFLVSFYNNEISEKSEIFDDQFSVERPDGSNFTLKIRSTKLEDSAMYFCASSEAWGTGASTDTQYFGPGTRLTVL.

This clonotype was seen just once. The genes are TRBV27 and TRBJ1-5; the D gene is possibly TRBD1 (5 bases). Germline V lookup: CDR1 MNHEY, CDR2 SMNVEV (reference sequence). V gave up 6 bases and J gave up 1 base, with 13 bases separating them. This CDR3 has 15 residues. CDR3 region: CASRRDPWSNQPQHF. CDR3 in DNA: TGTGCCAGCAGAAGGGACCCATGGAGCAATCAGCCCCAGCATTTT.

The chain joins TRBV2 to TRBJ2-2, with 11 bases matching TRBD2. The CDR3 extends over 16 amino acids. The J segment lost 0 bases and the V segment lost 5 bases, leaving 2 bases of the junction unmatched. In germline, CDR1 is SNHLY, CDR2 FYNNEI. Written as DNA, the CDR3 is TGTGCCAGCAGTTTGACTAGCGGGGCGAACACCGGGGAGCTGTTTTTT. Residues: CASSLTSGANTGELFF. The complete variable domain, with remaining parts taken from reference TRBV2 and TRBJ2-2, reads EPEVTQTPSHQVTQMGQEVILRCVPISNHLYFYWYRQILGQKVEFLVSFYNNEISEKSEIFDDQFSVERPDGSNFTLKIRSTKLEDSAMYFCASSLTSGANTGELFFGEGSRLTVL.

This clonotype was recorded at least ten times. The rearrangement links TRBV12-3 or TRBV12-4 to TRBJ2-1; TRBD2 matches 7 bases. The V and J ends lost 8 bases and 0 bases, in that order; junction bases with no gene match: 7. CDR3 length: 15 amino acids. CDR3 sequence (DNA): TGTGCCAGCCTTCAGCGGGGTCCCTCCTACAATGAGCAGTTCTTC. Its translation is CASLQRGPSYNEQFF.

The chain links TRBV7-2 to TRBJ2-3, with no clear D. The CDR3 has 12 residues. Germline V CDR1 and CDR2: SGHTA, FQGNSA. The ends were cut back, 11 bases at V and 2 bases at J, with 11 bases in the middle. The CDR3 spells CALGPTTDTQYF. CDR3 nucleotide sequence: TGTGCCTTAGGGCCAACCACAGATACGCAGTATTTT.

A few counts support this clonotype. The chain links TRBV7-9 to TRBJ2-7, with TRBD1 matching 8 bases. J gave up 4 bases and V 4 bases, and 6 bases lay outside the gene matches. Germline CDR1 reads SEHNR; CDR2 reads FQNEAQ (reference sequence). This CDR3 region has 14 residues. DNA of the CDR3: TGTGCCAGCAGCTCCCGACAGGGGAGGTACGAGCAGTACTTC. This sequence encodes CASSSRQGRYEQYF.

This clonotype showed up just a few times. The chain joins TRBV3-1 to TRBJ2-7; possibly TRBD1 for D (5 bases). V shed 2 bases and J shed 2 bases, with 16 bases lying between them. Germline V CDR1 and CDR2: LGHDT, YNNKEL (reference sequence). The CDR3 covers 16 residues. CDR3 loop: CASSQLGSRDTYEQYF. CDR3 sequence (DNA): TGTGCCAGCAGCCAACTAGGGTCCAGGGATACCTACGAGCAGTACTTC.

This clonotype came up a few times. The rearrangement joins TRBV5-1 to TRBJ2-3; possible D gene TRBD2, 6 bases. CDR1 and CDR2 from the germline V gene are SGHRS and YFSETQ. The CDR3 runs to 15 residues. Trimming pared 0 bases from V and 3 bases from J, leaving 11 bases between. The CDR3 spells CASSLEAGSTDTQYF. CDR3 coding DNA: TGCGCCAGCAGCTTGGAAGCGGGTTCAACAGATACGCAGTATTTT.

Only a few counts were recorded for this clonotype. The chain employs TRBV20-1 and TRBJ2-7, with TRBD2 matching 9 bases. Germline V CDR1 and CDR2: DFQATT, SNEGSKA (reference sequence). The CDR3 has 15 amino acids. J was trimmed by 2 bases and V by 5 bases; bases with no gene match: 10. Here the CDR3 reads CSADHQAGGAYEQYF. The CDR3, as DNA: TGCAGTGCTGACCACCAAGCGGGGGGCGCCTACGAGCAGTACTTC.

This clonotype was seen at least ten times. The chain has TRBV29-1 and TRBJ1-3; the D is unclear. The CDR3 totals 12 residues. CDR1 and CDR2 (germline): SQVTM, ANQGSEA. V was clipped by 6 bases and J by 4 bases, with 10 bases between them. CDR3 protein: CSVRPPGNTIYF. The CDR3 DNA is TGCAGCGTCCGACCTCCCGGAAACACCATATATTTT.

This chain joins TRBV7-9 and TRBJ1-3, with 7 nucleotides matching TRBD1. The germline V gene has CDR1 SEHNR and CDR2 FQNEAQ (reference sequence). Unmatched junction bases numbered 7, after V lost 5 bases and J lost 0 bases. The CDR3 contains 16 residues. The CDR3 DNA reads as TGTGCCAGCAGCGGCCGGGACAGTAGCTCTGGAAACACCATATATTTT. It codes for CASSGRDSSSGNTIYF.